One sample yielded the 6 T cell receptor beta chains listed below, sequenced in a study of T cell repertoires in cytomegalovirus infection. TCRdb fed the reads into MiXCR, producing one record per CDR3 protein. The sample yields approximately 190,000 distinct CDR3 sequences, 8% to 10% seen once. Input material: PBMCs. Every receptor here comes from a human donor in good health (CMV status not recorded). Some clones in this sample may be carry-over from other donors' samples.

The sample holds many counts of this clonotype. J is TRBJ2-5 and V is TRBV19; D uncertain. Trimming shortened V by 5 bases and J by 1 base, and 17 bases separated the two germline ends. CDR1 is LNHDA and CDR2 is SQIVND in the germline V gene (reference sequence). CDR3 length: 16 amino acids. CDR3 sequence (DNA): TGTGCCAGTAGTCCCCGAAGCCTACTCTCCCAAGAGACCCAGTACTTC. It codes for CASSPRSLLSQETQYF. Full variable domain (rest looked up from reference TRBV19 and TRBJ2-5): DGGITQSPKYLFRKEGQNVTLSCEQNLNHDAMYWYRQDPGQGLRLIYYSQIVNDFQKGDIAEGYSVSREKKESFPLTVTSAQKNPTAFYLCASSPRSLLSQETQYFGPGTRLLVL.

This clonotype has ten or more counts. The rearrangement joins TRBV7-2 to TRBJ1-5; 10 bases align to TRBD1. The germline V gene has CDR1 SGHTA and CDR2 FQGNSA. Trimming cost V 4 bases and J 5 bases; bases outside gene matches: 8. The CDR3 consists of 16 residues. CDR3 nucleotide sequence: TGTGCCAGCAGCTCCCCGACAGGGGGCTCTGATCAGCCCCAGCATTTT. It specifies CASSSPTGGSDQPQHF.

Remarks on this clonotype: Since a much larger clone is just one base distant, this may be a read error. This chain links TRBV7-2 with TRBJ1-2; D unclear. CDR3 length equals 13 residues. Between the trimmed V and J ends, which lost 5 bases and 3 bases, there was a span of 10 bases. The germline V gene encodes CDR1 SGHTA and CDR2 FQGNSA. Here the CDR3 DNA reads TGTGCCAGCAGCGAAGATGTGGACTATGGCTACACCTTC. Protein sequence: CASSEDVDYGYTF.

This clonotype occurred a few times. The chain is built from TRBV12-3 or TRBV12-4 and TRBJ1-5; D is unresolved. This CDR3 has 19 amino acids. V dropped 3 bases and J dropped 0 bases, with 21 bases sitting between them. The CDR3 sequence: CASSFRTESALYSNQPQHF. The DNA of the CDR3 is TGTGCCAGCAGTTTCCGGACGGAGAGTGCCCTTTATAGCAATCAGCCCCAGCATTTT.

This clonotype has a handful of counts. This rearrangement joins TRBV29-1 to TRBJ1-1; D gene uncertain. Trimming cost V 2 bases and J 2 bases, with 9 bases left between them. Germline V CDR1 and CDR2: SQVTM, ANQGSEA. The CDR3 consists of 13 residues. The CDR3 DNA sequence: TGCAGCGTTGAATTTGGTCTAAACACTGAAGCTTTCTTT. Translated: CSVEFGLNTEAFF. The variable domain in full, with the rest retrieved from reference TRBV29-1 and TRBJ1-1, is SAVISQKPSRDICQRGTSLTIQCQVDSQVTMMFWYRQQPGQSLTLIATANQGSEATYESGFVIDKFPISRPNLTFSTLTVSNMSPEDSSIYLCSVEFGLNTEAFFGQGTRLTVV.

This clonotype was observed a handful of times. The chain combines TRBV28 with TRBJ1-5, with 7 bases matching TRBD1. CDR1 MDHEN and CDR2 SYDVKM come from the germline V gene. The V segment lost 6 bases and the J segment 8 bases; nucleotides outside the gene matches: 13. This CDR3 is built from 15 residues. CDR3 sequence reads: CASSARTGLREPQHF. The CDR3 DNA follows: TGTGCCAGCAGCGCGAGGACAGGCCTGAGGGAGCCCCAGCATTTT.